Following are 4 T cell receptor beta chains from one sample sequenced in a study of beta chain features in type 1 diabetes. Reverse transcription of all isolated RNA meant that expressed TCRB transcripts were sequenced. TCRdb's table, derived via immunoSEQ multiplex PCR, lists solely in-frame clones and lacks some. The table shows under 300,000 clones, with roughly 24% occurring only once. The antigens these receptors bind are not known. Findings of the study overall: In every one of the four CD4+ subsets, TCRB CDR3s were moderately but significantly shorter in Type 1 diabetes patients.

Sequencing input: naive CD4+ T cells from blood. The receptors were sampled from a woman in her twenties or thirties with type 1 diabetes.

This clone occurred a few times. This chain uses TRBV6-5 with TRBJ1-1; no reliable D call. V shed 3 bases and J shed 6 bases, with 11 bases lying between them. CDR1 is MNHEY, CDR2 SVGAGI, per germline. CDR3 size: 13 residues. The CDR3 region has the DNA TGTGCCAGCAGTTATTCTGGCACAGCTGAAGCTTTCTTT. Protein product: CASSYSGTAEAFF.

The gene calls are TRBV29-1 and TRBJ2-6; 7 bases map to TRBD1. Germline values: CDR1 SQVTM, CDR2 ANQGSEA. This CDR3 region has 14 residues. V shed 4 bases and J 0 bases; nucleotides not matched to a gene: 0. This chain's CDR3 is CSVAGGSGANVLTF. For the CDR3, the DNA is TGCAGCGTTGCAGGGGGCTCTGGGGCCAACGTCCTGACTTTC.

This clone was counted a few times. This chain links TRBV9 with TRBJ2-4; no firm D call. The V end was cut by 3 bases, the J end by 9 bases, with 7 bases between. Germline CDR1 is SGDLS and CDR2 is YYNGEE. The CDR3 totals 11 residues. CDR3 sequence: CASSDSSIQYF. Here the CDR3 DNA reads TGTGCCAGCAGCGACAGTAGCATTCAGTACTTC.

This chain connects TRBV28 to TRBJ2-5; D might be TRBD2 (5 bases). The germline V gene encodes CDR1 MDHEN and CDR2 SYDVKM. Trimming left V 3 bases short and J 5 bases short, with 22 bases between. This CDR3 contains 17 residues. The CDR3 is CASSFGGQSGRGETQYF. Here the CDR3 DNA reads TGTGCCAGCAGTTTCGGCGGGCAGAGCGGACGTGGGGAGACCCAGTACTTC.